Listed here are 31 T cell receptor beta chains from one sample, sequenced in a study of T-cell reconstitution after alpha-beta-depleted transplantation in children. During its preparation, the TCRbeta library received unique molecular identifiers. One entry per CDR3 protein results from TCRdb running MiXCR on the PCR reads. The sample yields 500,000 to 750,000 distinct CDR3 sequences, over 10% seen once. This specimen consisted of PBMCs, mostly from graft donor cells, obtained 360 days after TCRalphabeta/CD19-depleted stem cell transplant. These receptors originate from a male patient younger than 18 who had a stem cell transplant for acute myeloid leukemia, so the T cells may come from the graft donor.

The table lists this clonotype with a few counts. The CDR3 DNA follows: TGCGCCAGCAGCTTGGACAATCTAAACGAGCAGTACTTC. Translating it yields CASSLDNLNEQYF. This rearrangement joins TRBV5-1 to TRBJ2-7; D is unresolved. Germline V gene data show CDR1 as SGHRS and CDR2 as YFSETQ. This CDR3 contains 13 residues. With 0 bases removed from V and 5 bases from J, the gap between germline ends came to 9 bases.

This clonotype was counted at least ten times. The chain combines TRBV3-1 with TRBJ2-7; possibly TRBD2 for D (5 bases). The germline CDR1 and CDR2 sequences are LGHDT and YNNKEL (reference sequence). The V end was cut by 1 base, the J end by 4 bases, with 8 bases between. This CDR3 is 13 amino acids long. The CDR3 region has the DNA TGTGCCAGCAGCCAAGGTGGAGGATACGAGCAGTACTTC. Its protein is CASSQGGGYEQYF.

At least ten counts were recorded for this clonotype. The J gene is TRBJ2-3, the V gene TRBV12-3 or TRBV12-4, with D tentatively TRBD1 or TRBD2 (5 bases each). There are 14 residues in the CDR3. V dropped 5 bases and J dropped 4 bases, with 13 bases sitting between them. Written as DNA, the CDR3 is TGTGCCAGCAGTGCCGGGACGAGGGCAGATACGCAGTATTTT. Translating gives CASSAGTRADTQYF.

This clonotype was counted ten times or more. This sequence joins TRBV10-3 and TRBJ1-4; D possibly corresponds to TRBD1 (5 bases). V dropped 2 bases and J dropped 8 bases, with 18 bases sitting between them. Germline lookup yields CDR1 ENHRY and CDR2 SYGVKD. The CDR3 length is 16 residues. In DNA form, the CDR3 reads TGTGCCATCAGTGAGAGGGGCTCCGAATCCCCCGAAAAACTGTTTTTT. Translated, it gives CAISERGSESPEKLFF.

The CDR3 DNA reads as TGTGCCACCAGCAGGGGACAGGGGAATGAGCAGTTCTTC. It translates to CATSRGQGNEQFF. The genes are TRBV15 and TRBJ2-1, with 10 bases lining up with TRBD1. Unmatched junction bases numbered 0, after V lost 3 bases and J lost 7 bases. The CDR3 has 13 amino acids. Germline CDR1 is LNHNV and CDR2 is YYDKDF (reference sequence).

The chain has TRBV6-1 and TRBJ1-1; no clear D. The germline V gene has CDR1 MNHNS and CDR2 SASEGT. V was cut by 8 bases and J by 3 bases, with 13 bases left in between. The CDR3 is 13 amino acids. The CDR3, as DNA: TGTGCCAGCGCTCGCGGGTTCGACACTGAAGCTTTCTTT. This gives the protein CASARGFDTEAFF.

This clonotype was picked up many times. The chain combines TRBV7-3 with TRBJ2-3, with 10 bases matching TRBD1. CDR3 length: 15 residues. Germline V gives CDR1 SGHTA, CDR2 FQGTGA. V dropped 5 bases and J dropped 5; count of bases not matched to a gene: 7. The CDR3 coding sequence is TGTGCCAGCAGCCCCAACCGGGACAGGGGAGATACGCAGTATTTT. This codes for CASSPNRDRGDTQYF.

The genes are TRBV7-6 and TRBJ2-7; D is unresolved. CDR3 length: 14 residues. Germline V gene sequence: CDR1 SGHVS, CDR2 FNYEAQ. Trimming took 2 bases from V and 2 from J, leaving 10 bases between them. This CDR3 reads CASSLNPRAYEQYF. The CDR3 nucleotides are TGTGCCAGCAGCTTAAACCCTAGAGCCTACGAGCAGTACTTC.

The gene calls are TRBV10-3 and TRBJ2-3, with 8 nucleotides matching TRBD1. The germline CDR1 and CDR2 sequences are ENHRY and SYGVKD. There are 15 residues in the CDR3. Trimming cost V 4 bases and J 1 base; bases outside gene matches: 4. The chain's CDR3 is CAISGPGQGTDTQYF. The DNA for the CDR3 is TGTGCCATCAGTGGACCGGGACAGGGCACAGATACGCAGTATTTT.

The chain uses TRBV4-3 and TRBJ1-1; D is unclear. The CDR3 spans 14 residues. V was trimmed by 0 bases and J by 3 bases, leaving 8 bases between them. The germline V gene encodes CDR1 LGHNA and CDR2 YSLEER. Written as DNA, the CDR3 is TGCGCCAGCAGCCAAGATGGGAGGGACACTGAAGCTTTCTTT. Translating gives CASSQDGRDTEAFF.

V and J are TRBV29-1 and TRBJ2-3; 7 bases line up with TRBD2. V dropped 5 bases and J dropped 5; count of bases not matched to a gene: 7. This CDR3 has 13 residues. The germline V gene has CDR1 SQVTM and CDR2 ANQGSEA. The CDR3 protein is CSVWGGVEDTQYF. The CDR3 bases are TGCAGCGTTTGGGGGGGGGTGGAAGATACGCAGTATTTT.

In this sample, this clonotype turned up a few times. The CDR3 DNA reads as TGCGCCAGCAGCCCTTTTGCCCGAGGGGACACTGAAGCTTTCTTT. This encodes CASSPFARGDTEAFF. The gene calls are TRBV4-1 and TRBJ1-1; tentative D call: TRBD1 (5 bases). V lost 4 bases and J 3 bases, leaving 15 bases between the germline ends. The germline gives CDR1 MGHRA, CDR2 YSYEKL. This CDR3 has 15 amino acids.

This clonotype was counted at least ten times. The chain links TRBV3-1 to TRBJ2-7, with D unclear. Trimming took off 4 bases at V and 4 bases at J, with 8 bases between the two ends. This CDR3 spans 12 amino acids. Germline loops: CDR1 LGHDT, CDR2 YNNKEL (reference sequence). The DNA for the CDR3 is TGTGCCAGCAGCCGAACGAAGTACGAGCAGTACTTC. It codes for CASSRTKYEQYF.

The rearrangement uses TRBV6-5 and TRBJ2-1, with 8 bases aligning to TRBD1. After removal of 0 bases from V and 4 bases from J, the junction contained 5 bases not matched to a gene. Per germline, CDR1 MNHEY and CDR2 SVGAGI. The CDR3 has 16 amino acids. CDR3 residues: CASSYSTRGPYNEQFF. DNA of the CDR3: TGTGCCAGCAGTTACTCCACCAGGGGGCCGTACAATGAGCAGTTCTTC.

This clonotype was found many times. The chain is built from TRBV7-8 and TRBJ2-3, with a tentative D call TRBD2 (6 bases). Per germline, CDR1 SGHVS and CDR2 FQNEAQ. The CDR3 is 14 amino acids. The V and J ends lost 1 base and 4 bases respectively, with 9 bases between them. In DNA form, the CDR3 reads TGTGCCAGCAGCTTAGTGGCGGGGCCAGATACGCAGTATTTT. This sequence encodes CASSLVAGPDTQYF.

This clonotype occurred many times. The rearrangement joins TRBV10-3 to TRBJ2-5; no reliable D call. V was shortened by 2 bases and J by 2 bases, with 12 bases between the two germline ends. Germline CDR1 reads ENHRY; CDR2 reads SYGVKD. This CDR3 is built from 15 residues. The CDR3 protein is CAISELATPQETQYF. The CDR3 DNA sequence: TGTGCCATCAGTGAGCTTGCGACCCCTCAAGAGACCCAGTACTTC.

At least ten counts were recorded for this clonotype. The chain carries TRBV29-1 and TRBJ2-7; 11 nucleotides align to TRBD1. This CDR3 is 13 amino acids long. Trimming removed 4 bases from V and 2 bases from J; junction bases left unmatched: 1. Germline values: CDR1 SQVTM, CDR2 ANQGSEA. The CDR3 sequence: CSVGTGGTYEQYF. The CDR3 coding sequence is TGCAGCGTTGGGACAGGGGGCACCTACGAGCAGTACTTC.

This clonotype was seen more than once but under ten times. The J gene is TRBJ2-7, the V gene TRBV20-1; TRBD2 matches at 12 bases. The CDR3 is 15 residues long. Germline values: CDR1 DFQATT, CDR2 SNEGSKA (reference sequence). V gave up 1 base and J gave up 7 bases; unmatched junction bases: 8. The CDR3 region is CSARGWTSGTGEQYF. The DNA of the CDR3 is TGCAGTGCTAGAGGTTGGACTAGCGGGACGGGGGAGCAGTACTTC.

The chain is built from TRBV10-3 and TRBJ2-2, with D possibly TRBD1 on 5 matching bases. Germline CDR1 is ENHRY and CDR2 is SYGVKD. The CDR3 consists of 12 residues. The CDR3 reads CAKGPGTGELFF. The DNA of the CDR3 is TGTGCAAAGGGGCCGGGCACCGGGGAGCTGTTTTTT.

In this sample, this clonotype turned up a few times. The chain has TRBV6-1 and TRBJ2-2; possibly TRBD2 for D (5 bases). The length of the CDR3 is 14 residues. The V end was cut by 10 bases, the J end by 1 base, with 13 bases between. Germline V gene lookup returns CDR1 MNHNS and CDR2 SASEGT. CDR3 sequence reads: CATRTLGNTGELFF. The CDR3 nucleotides read TGTGCCACCCGGACTCTGGGGAACACCGGGGAGCTGTTTTTT.

The chain employs TRBV20-1 and TRBJ1-5; TRBD1 aligns across 9 bases. The germline CDR1 and CDR2 sequences are DFQATT and SNEGSKA (reference sequence). The CDR3 covers 15 residues. V trimming: 2 bases; J trimming: 2 bases; junction bases outside the gene matches: 4. The CDR3 DNA reads TGCAGTGCTAGAACAGGGGGCTTAGGCAATCAGCCCCAGCATTTT. Translated: CSARTGGLGNQPQHF.

This clonotype was observed a few times. CDR3 sequence (DNA): TGTGCCAGCAGCCACCAAGGGAGGGGGCGTAATGAAAAACTGTTTTTT. The encoded protein is CASSHQGRGRNEKLFF. The chain joins TRBV28 to TRBJ1-4; TRBD1 agrees at 7 bases. This CDR3 comprises 16 residues. The J segment lost 4 bases and the V segment lost 6 bases, leaving 11 bases of the junction unmatched. Germline lookup yields CDR1 MDHEN and CDR2 SYDVKM.

Many counts were recorded for this clonotype. V usage is TRBV19 and J usage is TRBJ2-2; a possible D gene is TRBD2 (6 bases). The V end was cut by 6 bases, the J end by 6 bases, with 17 bases between. Germline lookup yields CDR1 LNHDA and CDR2 SQIVND (reference sequence). The length of the CDR3 is 15 residues. DNA of the CDR3: TGTGCCAGTAGCCCGGGACTCGTCGGGGCCGGGGAGCTGTTTTTT. It yields the protein CASSPGLVGAGELFF.

The chain recombines TRBV6-2 or TRBV6-3 with TRBJ1-5, with D perhaps TRBD1 (6 bases). The V gene's germline CDR1 is MNHEY and CDR2 SVGEGT. The CDR3 has 15 amino acids. Trimming took 4 bases from V and 7 from J, leaving 17 bases between them. The CDR3 nucleotides are TGTGCCAGCAGTTCCTCGAACCAGGGGAGGCAGCCCCAGCATTTT. This sequence encodes CASSSSNQGRQPQHF.

In this sample, this clonotype turned up many times. V usage is TRBV28 and J usage is TRBJ2-7; 7 bases are a match to TRBD1. The germline V gene encodes CDR1 MDHEN and CDR2 SYDVKM. Trimming removed 2 bases from V and 6 bases from J; junction bases left unmatched: 7. The CDR3 length is 14 residues. CDR3 DNA sequence: TGTGCCAGCAGTTTAATTGACAGGGCAAGCGAGCAGTACTTC. This sequence encodes CASSLIDRASEQYF.

The genes are TRBV10-1 and TRBJ2-3; D uncertain. V lost 3 bases to trimming and J lost 6 bases, with 16 bases between them. The CDR3 consists of 15 residues. From germline, CDR1 is WNHNN and CDR2 SYGVQD (reference sequence). The chain's CDR3 is CASSDPGPGFDTQYF. In DNA form, the CDR3 reads TGCGCCAGCAGTGACCCCGGACCGGGCTTTGATACGCAGTATTTT.

The gene calls are TRBV20-1 and TRBJ2-5; D is possibly TRBD2 (6 bases). V was clipped by 5 bases and J by 5 bases, with 15 bases between them. Germline CDR1 and CDR2: DFQATT and SNEGSKA (reference sequence). The CDR3 is 13 residues long. The CDR3 nucleotides read TGCAGTGCTTACACCCAGGCGGGGGAGACCCAGTACTTC. Its translation is CSAYTQAGETQYF.

As for this clonotype: At one end, the junction sequence differs from germline, possibly due to a read error. This chain joins TRBV29-1 and TRBJ2-7; no clear D gene. The CDR3 is 11 residues long. CDR1 and CDR2 (germline): SQVTM, ANQGSEA. The CDR3 sequence: CSVGAAGRRHF. For the CDR3, the DNA is TGCAGCGTTGGGGCTGCTGGGCGGCGGCACTTC.

This clonotype occurred a few times. The chain combines TRBV11-2 with TRBJ2-7; D may be TRBD1 (6 bases). Germline CDR1 reads SGHAT; CDR2 reads FQNNGV. This CDR3 contains 15 residues. V gave up 2 bases and J gave up 0 bases, with 11 bases separating them. CDR3 amino acids: CASSLRDRTSYEQYF. The CDR3 region has the DNA TGTGCCAGCAGCTTACGAGACAGGACCTCCTACGAGCAGTACTTC.

The chain recombines TRBV2 with TRBJ2-1, with D hard to call. CDR3 size: 11 residues. Trimming took 7 bases from V and 2 from J, leaving 3 bases between them. The germline V gene has CDR1 SNHLY and CDR2 FYNNEI. The chain's CDR3 is CASTAYNEQFF. CDR3 in DNA: TGTGCCAGCACAGCCTACAATGAGCAGTTCTTC.

The chain uses TRBV6-2 or TRBV6-3 and TRBJ2-1; 10 positions agree with TRBD2. This CDR3 comprises 14 residues. V lost 10 bases and J lost 3; bases outside the gene matches: 6. The germline V gene encodes CDR1 MNHEY and CDR2 SVGEGT. CDR3 in DNA: TGTGCCATCCAACTAGCGGGATACTACAATGAGCAGTTCTTC. This encodes CAIQLAGYYNEQFF.